This T cell receptor beta chain was found in a study of beta chain features in type 1 diabetes listed by TCRdb under 2018. Study-level background: Mean age, gender distribution, total cell number and subset yield were not different between patients and healthy donors. A total of around 110,000,000 sorted cells were examined across all samples, and RNA yield correlated strongly with the number of cells per subset. In the study, TCRB repertoires of sorted circulating CD4+ T cell subsets from recently diagnosed type 1 diabetes patients were compared with those of matched healthy donors. Regulatory and stem cell-like memory subsets were obtained from only 8 patients and about 8 healthy donors, while naive and central memory subsets were obtained from all 30 or so donors.

The paper's findings and limits, for the study overall: Because the HLA sub-analyses included only small numbers of individuals, any influence of HLA type on TCRB rearrangement was left unresolved. Naive, central memory and regulatory TCRB repertoires appeared to be more similar among patients than among healthy donors. Because cDNA rather than genomic DNA was sequenced, highly expressing activated cells could have been over-represented, although no difference in activation and CD3 levels was found between groups. In all four CD4+ subsets, TCRB CDR3 length was moderately but significantly shorter in type 1 diabetes patients. At VDJ recombination sites, patients with type 1 diabetes made fewer insertions and deleted more nucleotides, a pattern implying thymic rearrangement abnormalities. Shorter templates might be favored by PCR, yet because patient and control samples were amplified and corrected together, any such skew would affect both groups equally.

Concerning this clone itself: No cognate antigen has been identified for it. Per-base quality was not reported, and no clone a single base away is much larger than it.

All of the isolated RNA was reverse transcribed with the High Capacity cDNA Reverse Transcription Kit, so expressed TCRB transcripts were sequenced. Deep immunoSEQ sequencing was performed on naive, central memory and regulatory T cell samples, with an average of approximately 3.9 million total reads per sample. Sorted cells were lysed in RLT buffer and RNA was extracted with DNase-treated RNeasy Micro or Mini kits, depending on cell number. Each cell subset was processed on its own to prevent cross-contamination, while patient and healthy donor samples were processed together. TCRB sequences were amplified from cDNA with the immunoSEQ multiplex PCR, producing 87-bp fragments spanning the CDR3 region. Sequencing of the amplicons was performed on the Illumina HiSeq platform. The original pipeline was this. PCR bias was corrected computationally using synthetic template baselines, and reads within Hamming distance 2 were collapsed, with unmergeable singletons discarded. By aligning reads against IMGT, V, D and J genes, CDR3 length, and insertions or deletions at six rearrangement sites were assigned. Clonotype counts were normalized to sorted cell number within each subset before computing true diversity and Gini coefficients with the tcR R package. Repertoire sharing was quantified using the overlap coefficient calculated on TCRB nucleotide sequences. Out-of-frame TCRB sequences from naive cells were analyzed to stand in for the pre-selection repertoire. What TCRdb holds here is the immuneACCESS table cut down to in-frame rearrangements. Part of the clones is not present; checked against another copy, under half of the missing clones reflect an unresolved V gene, and the others are unexplained. From that table come the V and J calls and clone size; the DNA was used to work out D and trimming. The sample records 140,000 to 150,000 clones, about 10% of which are singletons. The ten biggest clones cover 1.3% of the sample.

From each donor, a single peripheral blood sample of around 0.12 L on average was drawn into heparinised tubes. Naive, central memory, regulatory and stem cell-like memory CD4+ T cells were sorted on a BD FACSAria II using a panel including CD45RO, CCR7, CD25, CD127, CD95 and CD27. Every sorted population had a purity above 98%. Right away, PBMCs were isolated by Lymphoprep density gradient centrifugation and were stained directly, with no culture step. To minimize batch effects, samples were stained and sorted in pairs, one healthy donor with one patient per experiment. Including cysteine and phenylalanine, the CDR3 has 15 amino acids. CDR3 DNA only is kept here, 45 bases in frame from base 1. Trimming removed 7 bases from V and 4 bases from J; the gene matches leave 9 bases unexplained. The germline V gene specifies MGHDK as CDR1 and SYGVNS as CDR2.

The chain employs TRBV25-1 and TRBJ2-5, and TRBD2 matches 10 of the central bases. Sequencing input: naive CD4+ T cells from blood. The cell subset or site label corresponds to: true naive CD4+ T cells. The receptor was derived from a young man in good health. The DNA is TGTGCCAGCACCCGAGCTAGCGGGGGAGGAGAGACCCAGTACTTC. It codes for CASTRASGGGETQYF.